This T cell receptor (beta chain) was retrieved from a study of cytomegalovirus exposure and HLA in healthy donors (dated by TCRdb to 2015 to 2018). Describing the broader study: An earlier analysis of some 500 of the donors reported roughly 300 Gb of sequence data and some 100 million unique TCR beta sequences from around 200 million T cells. An early release that covered approximately 600 HLA-typed donors contained around 330 gigabases of sequencing data and tens of millions of unique TCR sequences. Among the roughly 390 genotyped donors, about 83% belonged to the genetic ancestry cluster associated with self-reported Caucasian donors. The study was designed to test whether signatures of past pathogen exposure could be identified by cataloging public T cell receptors. The study profiled the T cell repertoires of approximately 700 subjects by immunosequencing and related them to cytomegalovirus serostatus. In addition to the first cohort of roughly 700 subjects, a separate validation cohort of under 150 different subjects was used. High-throughput TCR immunosequencing, statistical association of individual TCRs with disease status, and machine learning were combined to predict cytomegalovirus infection status. A later analysis re-analyzed previously published TCR beta repertoires from 660 or so donors and added high-resolution HLA genotyping to study TCR occurrence patterns. In the later analysis, no new phenotypic data were used to find candidate immune exposures; instead, reliance was placed on TCR beta sequences and their occurrence across donors. To decide whether each TCR beta V gene segment behaved as functional or pseudogenic, an earlier analysis of approximately 600 of the donors relied on high-throughput TCR beta sequencing. Alongside the repertoire data, information on donor age, sex, ethnicity and CMV serostatus was compiled. A later genetic analysis used genome-wide SNP genotypes for about three fifths of the 666 donors, treating that subset as a discovery cohort. Every discovery cohort repertoire had been produced on one sequencing platform. HLA typing covered class I and class II loci at four-digit resolution. Typing coverage varied by locus: roughly 620-640 donors for A, B, C, DRB1 and DQB1; roughly 560 for DQA1; more than 600 for DPA1; roughly 470 for DPB1. Several DR-DQ haplotypes were handled as single units for association and clustering because linkage in the cohort was strong. On average, about 200,000 unique TCR beta nucleotide sequences were sequenced per donor among fewer than 500 genotyped donors of the cohort, with roughly 18% of those sequences being non-productive.

For this clone: Its antigen specificity is not known. Within one base of it there is no much larger clone, and no base qualities were kept.

The CDR3 goes from the cysteine to the phenylalanine over 11 residues. Just CDR3 DNA is preserved here, 33 bases in frame from base 1. The CDR1 and CDR2 encoded by the germline V gene (reference sequence) are GTSNPN and SVGIG. Relative to germline, V is 2 bases shorter and J is 12 bases shorter, with 10 bases between their ends. The cohort consisted of approximately 690 healthy bone marrow donors. Cohort members were all nominally healthy when sampled, although unrecorded immune exposures were likely present. The donor was CMV seronegative and belonged to the group of more than 300 seronegative cohort members. Each donor provided a peripheral blood sample, and peripheral blood mononuclear cells were used for TCR beta sequencing. The Qiagen DNeasy Blood Extraction Kit was used to extract genomic DNA from the blood cell samples. Study-level results and caveats: Because HLA typing was unavailable for some donors at each locus, only the typed subset was used in association tests. The study gave a list of about 170 TCR beta chains associated with cytomegalovirus. A later analysis found that HLA-associated TCR beta chains were more clonally expanded and had lower generation probabilities than equally common non-associated chains. Because the 87-base-pair reads could not distinguish some IMGT-functional V segments, including TRBV6-2 and TRBV6-3, those segments were excluded. Most CMV-associated TCR beta chains appeared to be HLA-restricted in a later analysis, and the HLA associations seemed to be driven largely by CMV exposure. In a later genetic analysis, fewer N-insertions in productive TCRs were reported among donors in an Asian-associated ancestry cluster than the roughly 670-donor mean. A later analysis reported that several top co-occurrence clusters appeared linked to parvovirus B19, influenza, CMV and Epstein-Barr virus. Assigning TCR associations to individual alleles was difficult when HLA alleles, especially DR and DQ, strongly co-occurred. According to the authors, the approach could potentially be generalized to other disease states and immunological phenotypes. Because counts were too low, about 18 rarely observed V segments, including chromosome 9 orphons, were excluded from the earlier analysis of fewer than 650 of the donors. The classifier was reported to diagnose cytomegalovirus status with high specificity and sensitivity in both the original cohort and the validation cohort. A later genetic analysis associated a missense DCLRE1C variant with V-gene and J-gene trimming of TCR beta chains, and an independent cohort replicated the association. The only immune exposure information available for the cohort was CMV serostatus. Specific HLA alleles were associated with over 15,000 TCR beta sequences at a false discovery rate of 0.05 in a later analysis. Three of the identified cytomegalovirus-associated TCR beta chains were confirmed in vitro to be specific for cytomegalovirus antigens. Across donors, most TCR sequences were observed very rarely, whereas some public TCRs were present in many individuals. Presence/absence analyses assumed roughly uniform sequencing depth across donors, an assumption that may not hold. In an earlier analysis of approximately 590 of the donors, most TCR beta V segments were observed in productive rearrangements about 87% or about 30% of the time, broadly matching IMGT annotations. Only TCR beta chains were sequenced in this cohort, and the absence of alpha or paired-chain data limited detectable features. A cluster of highly shared sequence variants was judged likely to represent a technical artifact of the sequencing pipeline. Correlated functional status among segregating V segments might reflect linkage disequilibrium, but an unknown experimental factor could not be ruled out. A further reported finding was that TCR beta sequences accurately predicted the HLA-A and HLA-B alleles for most subjects in the first cohort. According to a later analysis, TCR association rates differed among HLA loci, with DRB1 alleles showing the most associated TCRs and HLA-C alleles showing the fewest.

The library was made by the immunoSEQ multiplex PCR assay. The multiplex PCR relied on a mix of 60 forward primers for TCR Vbeta segments and 13 reverse primers for TCR Jbeta segments. The CDR3 region of rearranged TCR beta genes was amplified from genomic DNA with a multiplex PCR assay. The amplified TCR beta libraries were sequenced on the Illumina HiSeq System as 87-base-pair reads. The authors' analysis ran thus. In a later analysis, some 80 million unique TCR beta chains were counted across the 666 repertoires, and about 9.9 million of these chains were shared by at least two donors. To remove PCR and sequencing errors, raw reads were error-corrected and collapsed into unique sequences using a nearest-neighbor algorithm that merged closely related sequences. Alignment of CDR3 sequences to IMGT reference sequences was used to assign V, D and J gene segments. For a sequence to be retained, a match of at least six nucleotides was required to both a V gene segment and a J gene segment. A rearrangement was called productive if the CDR3 had no stop codons and remained in frame with V and J, and every other rearrangement was called non-productive. CDR3 was defined by IMGT convention, running from the second conserved V-encoded cysteine to the conserved J-encoded phenylalanine. The earlier analysis of a few hundred of the donors excluded any sequence lacking an unambiguous match to a single V gene segment. An earlier analysis of a few hundred of the donors classified V segments as functional when productive rearrangements were above 56.7% and as segregating when the standard deviation between donors was above 5%. A statistical classification framework was built to diagnose cytomegalovirus status from the catalog of TCR beta chain sequences. V and J gene assignment, in a later analysis, came from comparing TCR nucleotide sequences with IMGT/GENE-DB human TR gene sequences. A later analysis assigned CDR3 sequences and most-parsimonious VDJ recombination scenarios with the TCRdist pipeline. In a later analysis, each TCR beta chain was defined by its CDR3 amino acid sequence together with its V-gene family, and reads lacking a unique V-gene family were excluded. A later analysis removed 450 to 600 highly shared, low-generation-probability nucleotide sequences to deal with suspected cross-contamination and a sequencing artifact. In a later analysis, a clonal expansion index for each public chain was calculated from normalized within-repertoire ranks of inferred template counts. In a later analysis, generation probabilities were computed with a VDJ recombination model fitted to out-of-frame rearrangements, and the resulting probabilities were checked against IGoR. In a later analysis, hypergeometric tests were used to score TCR-TCR, TCR-HLA and TCR-CMV co-occurrence, with a repertoire-size bias correction applied to TCR pairs. To estimate false discovery rates, a later analysis permuted the HLA or CMV assignments 20 times. A later analysis grouped co-occurring TCRs with DBSCAN, adding TCRdist sequence similarity when clustering within HLA-allele-positive subsets. Co-occurrence clustering excluded repertoires with fewer than 30,000 or more than 120,000 public chains, plus five with anomalous nucleotide sharing. In its TCRdb copy, this immuneACCESS table keeps in-frame sequences only and misses some clones. Where compared with another copy, unresolved V genes explain less than half of these, and the others have no known cause. V, J and clone size reflect that table, while D and trimming were determined from the DNA. Recorded for this sample are 130,000 or so clones; approximately 74% of them occurred a single time. The ten largest clonotypes hold 5.5% to 8.5% of the sample.

In this chain, TRBV30 is recombined with TRBJ1-4, with the D gene not confidently named. The sample was PBMCs. This receptor was identified in a male donor in good health and CMV-seronegative. The CDR3 protein is CAWSLPQQLFF. The DNA reads TGTGCCTGGAGTCTACCTCAACAACTGTTTTTT.